What follows are 10 T cell receptor beta chains derived from one specimen sequenced in a study of cytomegalovirus exposure and HLA in healthy donors. This PCR relied on a set of 60 Vbeta primers and 13 Jbeta primers. Profiling relied on immunoSEQ multiplex PCR, and the TCRdb table lists in-frame clones only, not all of them. The data show some 120,000 clones, 60% to 70% seen once. Material: PBMCs. The source of these receptors is a woman aged 40 to 50 in good health and CMV-seropositive.

The chain joins TRBV18 to TRBJ1-2; D is possibly TRBD1 (5 bases). The CDR3 loop spans 13 amino acids. V was shortened by 3 bases and J by 4 bases, with 9 bases between the two germline ends. Germline CDR1 and CDR2: KGHSH and LQKENI. CDR3 protein: CASSPSGGYGYTF. Written as DNA, the CDR3 is TGTGCCAGCTCACCTTCCGGGGGCTATGGCTACACCTTC.

The J gene is TRBJ1-2, the V gene TRBV18, with a possible D match to TRBD1 (5 bases). The length of the CDR3 is 16 residues. Germline CDR1 and CDR2: KGHSH and LQKENI. The V end was cut by 2 bases, the J end by 2 bases, with 15 bases between. The CDR3 nucleotides are TGTGCCAGCTCACCAAGGGAGGGGTCCCTAAACTATGGCTACACCTTC. Translating gives CASSPREGSLNYGYTF.

The chain is built from TRBV27 and TRBJ1-2; D gene unclear. The V end lost 2 bases, the J end lost 6 bases, and 10 bases lay between the germline ends. The CDR3 sequence is 13 residues long. CDR1 is MNHEY, CDR2 SMNVEV, per germline (reference sequence). CDR3 residues: CASSLIGGDGYTF. The CDR3 DNA follows: TGTGCCAGCAGTTTAATAGGCGGAGATGGCTACACCTTC.

The chain carries TRBV5-4 and TRBJ2-5; TRBD2 matches 10 bases. The CDR3 covers 16 residues. Germline V gives CDR1 SGHNT, CDR2 YYREEE (reference sequence). V lost 0 bases and J lost 4; bases outside the gene matches: 6. The CDR3 loop is CASSLGTSGVGETQYF. CDR3 nucleotides: TGTGCCAGCAGCTTGGGGACTAGCGGAGTCGGAGAGACCCAGTACTTC.

This clone was seen only once. The chain uses TRBV11-2 and TRBJ1-4; D is possibly TRBD1 (5 bases). In germline, CDR1 is SGHAT, CDR2 FQNNGV. Trimming took 5 bases from V and 7 from J, leaving 17 bases between them. This CDR3 contains 15 residues. CDR3 amino acids: CASSTAGGKGEKLFF. CDR3 nucleotide sequence: TGTGCCAGCAGCACGGCGGGGGGGAAAGGTGAAAAACTGTTTTTT.

Only a few counts were recorded for this clone. The V gene is TRBV29-1, the J gene TRBJ2-7; the D gene is possibly TRBD2 (5 bases). The CDR3 runs 11 residues. V was shortened by 7 bases and J by 2 bases, with 9 bases between the two germline ends. Germline CDR1 and CDR2: SQVTM and ANQGSEA. CDR3 sequence (DNA): TGCAGCGCCGCCGGGGCCTACGAGCAGTACTTC. Translation gives CSAAGAYEQYF.

Here the CDR3 reads CASPLQGRNGYTF. The CDR3 region has the DNA TGTGCCAGCCCGCTACAGGGGAGGAATGGCTACACCTTC. The chain links TRBV7-9 to TRBJ1-2, with 7 bases matching TRBD1. The CDR3 loop spans 13 amino acids. The germline gives CDR1 SEHNR, CDR2 FQNEAQ (reference sequence). V lost 8 bases and J lost 6; bases outside the gene matches: 9.

V usage is TRBV21-1 and J usage is TRBJ2-7; the listed D gene, TRBD1, was not tested against the DNA. TRBV21-1 is a pseudogene. This CDR3 has 13 residues. CDR3 bases: TGTGCCAGCAGCAAAGGGACACCCGACGAGCAGTACTTC. Translation gives CASSKGTPDEQYF.

V and J are TRBV7-2 and TRBJ2-5; no firm D call. The better agreement between TRBJ2-7 and the DNA end casts doubt on the J call. The CDR3 spans 16 residues. In germline, CDR1 is SGHTA, CDR2 FQGNSA. The CDR3 nucleotides read TGTGCCAGCAGCTTATTCCCGGAGAAGACCTACTACGAGCAGTACTTC. Its translation is CASSLFPEKTYYEQYF.

This chain uses TRBV7-2 with TRBJ2-3; D is possibly TRBD1 (5 bases). The germline V and J ends were trimmed by 1 base and 0 bases, with 11 bases remaining between them. Germline CDR1 reads SGHTA; CDR2 reads FQGNSA. The CDR3 is 16 residues long. The CDR3 DNA reads as TGTGCCAGCAGCTTAGACGGCAGGGCGAGCACAGATACGCAGTATTTT. This codes for CASSLDGRASTDTQYF.